A selection of T cell receptor beta chains follows, all from one sample in a study of neoadjuvant anti-PD-1 for oral cavity cancer. Assay: immunoSEQ multiplex PCR; the TCRdb copy retains only in-frame clones and omits some. The data show about 15,000 clones, roughly three fifths seen once. The sample in question was PBMCs, obtained before nivolumab (anti-PD-1) treatment. The receptors here all came from a person aged 35-79 years with oral cavity squamous cell carcinoma. Both conserved end residues are part of each CDR3. The D gene is left open where the match is weak. For some rows the clone size is stated as once, few or many, or as a class when expanded; others skip it.

CDR3aa: CASSLGLAANTGELFF
CDR3nt: TGTGCCAGCAGCCTCGGACTAGCGGCGAACACCGGGGAGCTGTTTTTT
j_gene: TRBJ2-2
abundance: -
d_gene: TRBD2
v_gene: TRBV13

CDR3aa: CSVGDYLSNEQFF
CDR3nt: TGCAGCGTTGGAGACTACCTTTCCAATGAGCAGTTCTTC
j_gene: TRBJ2-1
abundance: -
d_gene: -
v_gene: TRBV29-1

CDR3aa: CSVTGPGAF
CDR3nt: TGCAGCGTTACAGGACCCGGGGCCTTT
j_gene: TRBJ1-1
abundance: -
d_gene: -
v_gene: TRBV29-1

CDR3aa: CASSGTSGYEQYF
CDR3nt: TGTGCCAGCAGCGGGACTAGCGGCTACGAGCAGTACTTC
j_gene: TRBJ2-7
abundance: -
d_gene: TRBD2
v_gene: TRBV7-6

CDR3aa: CASSLRGRDYEQYF
CDR3nt: TGCGCCAGCAGCTTGAGGGGACGGGACTACGAGCAGTACTTC
j_gene: TRBJ2-7
abundance: -
d_gene: -
v_gene: TRBV5-1

CDR3aa: CAWSNGLAGEDEQFF
CDR3nt: TGTGCCTGGAGTAACGGACTAGCGGGAGAAGATGAGCAGTTCTTC
j_gene: TRBJ2-1
abundance: -
d_gene: TRBD2
v_gene: TRBV30

CDR3aa: CASSYSGGFGQPQHF
CDR3nt: TGTGCCAGCAGTTACTCAGGGGGTTTTGGTCAGCCCCAGCATTTT
j_gene: TRBJ1-5
abundance: -
d_gene: -
v_gene: TRBV6-5

CDR3aa: CSVETDGNTIYF
CDR3nt: TGCAGCGTTGAGACAGATGGAAACACCATATATTTT
j_gene: TRBJ1-3
abundance: once
d_gene: -
v_gene: TRBV29-1

CDR3aa: CASSLSGGLDEQFF
CDR3nt: TGTGCCAGCAGCTTATCTGGGGGGCTGGATGAGCAGTTCTTC
j_gene: TRBJ2-1
abundance: -
d_gene: -
v_gene: TRBV7-3

CDR3aa: CASIPGTTYEQYF
CDR3nt: TGTGCCAGCATCCCGGGCACAACCTACGAGCAGTACTTC
j_gene: TRBJ2-7
abundance: few
d_gene: -
v_gene: TRBV28

CDR3aa: CASSSNLYEQYF
CDR3nt: TGTGCCAGCAGCTCGAATCTCTACGAGCAGTACTTC
j_gene: TRBJ2-7
abundance: few
d_gene: -
v_gene: TRBV6-5

CDR3aa: CAANYGASDTGELFF
CDR3nt: TGTGCAGCTAACTACGGGGCTAGCGACACCGGGGAGCTGTTTTTT
j_gene: TRBJ2-2
abundance: -
d_gene: -
v_gene: TRBV11-2

CDR3aa: CASTSWNEQFF
CDR3nt: TGTGCCAGCACCTCCTGGAATGAGCAGTTCTTC
j_gene: TRBJ2-1
abundance: -
d_gene: -
v_gene: TRBV2

CDR3aa: CASSVGQSSYEQYF
CDR3nt: TGTGCCAGCAGCGTAGGACAGTCCTCCTACGAGCAGTACTTC
j_gene: TRBJ2-7
abundance: -
d_gene: -
v_gene: TRBV9

CDR3aa: CAISEGAVSNQPQHF
CDR3nt: TGTGCCATCAGTGAGGGTGCAGTGAGCAATCAGCCCCAGCATTTT
j_gene: TRBJ1-5
abundance: -
d_gene: -
v_gene: TRBV10-3

CDR3aa: CAWSLTPLEMRQFF
CDR3nt: TGTGCCTGGAGCCTTACCCCCCTAGAAATGAGGCAGTTCTTC
j_gene: TRBJ2-1
abundance: -
d_gene: -
v_gene: TRBV30

CDR3aa: CASTVGAGNTGELFF
CDR3nt: TGTGCCAGCACTGTCGGGGCAGGGAACACCGGGGAGCTGTTTTTT
j_gene: TRBJ2-2
abundance: -
d_gene: -
v_gene: TRBV9

CDR3aa: CASSLGLAGVNEQFF
CDR3nt: TGTGCCAGCAGCTTAGGGCTAGCGGGAGTGAATGAGCAGTTCTTC
j_gene: TRBJ2-1
abundance: -
d_gene: TRBD2
v_gene: TRBV5-4

CDR3aa: CAWNWAANTEAFF
CDR3nt: TGTGCCTGGAATTGGGCAGCGAACACTGAAGCTTTCTTT
j_gene: TRBJ1-1
abundance: -
d_gene: -
v_gene: TRBV30

CDR3aa: CASSQVDRGASGYTF
CDR3nt: TGCGCCAGCAGCCAAGTGGACAGGGGAGCTAGTGGCTACACCTTC
j_gene: TRBJ1-2
abundance: -
d_gene: TRBD1
v_gene: TRBV4-1

CDR3aa: CAWSKDTSNTGELFF
CDR3nt: TGTGCCTGGAGTAAAGACACCTCGAACACCGGGGAGCTGTTTTTT
j_gene: TRBJ2-2
abundance: -
d_gene: -
v_gene: TRBV30

CDR3aa: CASSPEVNTGELFF
CDR3nt: TGTGCCAGCAGCCCGGAAGTGAACACCGGGGAGCTGTTTTTT
j_gene: TRBJ2-2
abundance: -
d_gene: -
v_gene: TRBV5-6

CDR3aa: CASSPYMNTEAFF
CDR3nt: TGTGCCAGCAGCCCATATATGAACACTGAAGCTTTCTTT
j_gene: TRBJ1-1
abundance: few
d_gene: -
v_gene: TRBV12-1

CDR3aa: CASSLGGGEQYF
CDR3nt: TGTGCCAGCAGTCTCGGGGGGGGTGAGCAGTACTTC
j_gene: TRBJ2-7
abundance: -
d_gene: TRBD2
v_gene: TRBV6-6

CDR3aa: CASSALPIEQYF
CDR3nt: TGTGCCAGCAGCGCGCTACCCATAGAGCAGTACTTC
j_gene: TRBJ2-7
abundance: -
d_gene: -
v_gene: TRBV11-1

CDR3aa: CASSFRTGTGGSNQPQHF
CDR3nt: TGTGCCAGCAGCTTTCGCACCGGGACAGGGGGGAGCAATCAGCCCCAGCATTTT
j_gene: TRBJ1-5
abundance: -
d_gene: TRBD1
v_gene: TRBV7-4

CDR3aa: CASSLLGLAGTSEQYF
CDR3nt: TGCGCCAGCAGCTTGCTGGGACTAGCGGGAACGTCTGAGCAGTACTTC
j_gene: TRBJ2-7
abundance: -
d_gene: TRBD2
v_gene: TRBV5-1

CDR3aa: CASSFDNNEQFF
CDR3nt: TGTGCCAGCAGCTTTGATAACAATGAGCAGTTCTTC
j_gene: TRBJ2-1
abundance: -
d_gene: -
v_gene: TRBV7-6

CDR3aa: CASSQDHGAYEQYF
CDR3nt: TGTGCCAGCAGCCAAGATCACGGAGCCTACGAGCAGTACTTC
j_gene: TRBJ2-7
abundance: once
d_gene: -
v_gene: TRBV14

CDR3aa: CASSQARTGGGGDTQYF
CDR3nt: TGTGCCAGCAGCCAAGCGCGGACGGGGGGGGGCGGAGATACGCAGTATTTT
j_gene: TRBJ2-3
abundance: once
d_gene: TRBD2
v_gene: TRBV4-2

CDR3aa: CASSKQGAGDTQYF
CDR3nt: TGTGCCAGCAGCAAACAGGGGGCCGGAGATACGCAGTATTTT
j_gene: TRBJ2-3
abundance: -
d_gene: TRBD1
v_gene: TRBV9

CDR3aa: CASSLEQGRRAFF
CDR3nt: TGCGCCAGCAGCTTGGAACAGGGGAGGAGGGCTTTCTTT
j_gene: TRBJ1-1
abundance: -
d_gene: TRBD1
v_gene: TRBV5-1

CDR3aa: CASSFDGSSYNEQFF
CDR3nt: TGTGCCAGCAGCTTCGACGGAAGCTCCTACAATGAGCAGTTCTTC
j_gene: TRBJ2-1
abundance: few
d_gene: -
v_gene: TRBV5-5

CDR3aa: CASSEVGTINTGELFF
CDR3nt: TGTGCCAGCAGTGAAGTAGGGACTATTAACACCGGGGAGCTGTTTTTT
j_gene: TRBJ2-2
abundance: -
d_gene: TRBD2
v_gene: TRBV2

CDR3aa: CASSRTLGQGASYEQYF
CDR3nt: TGCGCCAGCAGCCGTACCCTAGGACAGGGGGCATCCTACGAGCAGTACTTC
j_gene: TRBJ2-7
abundance: -
d_gene: TRBD1
v_gene: TRBV5-1

CDR3aa: CSVVSGAPGGYTF
CDR3nt: TGCAGCGTTGTGTCGGGGGCGCCGGGTGGCTACACCTTC
j_gene: TRBJ1-2
abundance: -
d_gene: -
v_gene: TRBV29-1

CDR3aa: CASTTGLNYGYTF
CDR3nt: TGTGCCAGCACCACCGGACTGAACTATGGCTACACCTTC
j_gene: TRBJ1-2
abundance: few
d_gene: -
v_gene: TRBV5-5

CDR3aa: CASSPPLIRRGGELFF
CDR3nt: TGCGCCAGCAGCCCTCCCCTCATTAGACGGGGCGGGGAGCTGTTTTTT
j_gene: TRBJ2-2
abundance: -
d_gene: -
v_gene: TRBV4-1

CDR3aa: CASSLGAGRGDEQFF
CDR3nt: TGTGCCAGCAGTTTGGGGGCGGGAAGAGGGGATGAGCAGTTCTTC
j_gene: TRBJ2-1
abundance: few
d_gene: -
v_gene: TRBV11-3

CDR3aa: CASSFGQAQYF
CDR3nt: TGTGCCAGCAGTTTTGGGCAGGCCCAGTACTTC
j_gene: TRBJ2-5
abundance: -
d_gene: -
v_gene: TRBV6-5

CDR3aa: CAWSVPPATNVLTF
CDR3nt: TGTGCCTGGAGTGTACCCCCCGCGACCAACGTCCTGACTTTC
j_gene: TRBJ2-6
abundance: once
d_gene: -
v_gene: TRBV30

CDR3aa: CASSRDEAGGYTF
CDR3nt: TGCGCCAGCAGCCGGGACGAAGCTGGGGGCTACACCTTC
j_gene: TRBJ1-2
abundance: few
d_gene: -
v_gene: TRBV5-1

CDR3aa: CASSRDSQETQYF
CDR3nt: TGTGCCAGCAGCCGGGACAGTCAAGAGACCCAGTACTTC
j_gene: TRBJ2-5
abundance: few
d_gene: TRBD1
v_gene: TRBV2

CDR3aa: CASSVTQWAYNQPQHF
CDR3nt: TGTGCCAGCAGTGTAACTCAGTGGGCGTACAATCAGCCCCAGCATTTT
j_gene: TRBJ1-5
abundance: -
d_gene: -
v_gene: TRBV6-1

CDR3aa: CASSVERWAYNEQFF
CDR3nt: TGTGCCAGCAGCGTAGAACGTTGGGCCTACAATGAGCAGTTCTTC
j_gene: TRBJ2-1
abundance: -
d_gene: -
v_gene: TRBV9

CDR3aa: CASSVTSGMVLQGKNIQYF
CDR3nt: TGTGCCAGCAGTGTTACTAGCGGGATGGTCCTCCAGGGCAAAAACATTCAGTACTTC
j_gene: TRBJ2-4
abundance: once
d_gene: TRBD2
v_gene: TRBV6-1

CDR3aa: CAWSLIGGSGANVLTF
CDR3nt: TGTGCCTGGAGTCTCATAGGGGGCTCTGGGGCCAACGTCCTGACTTTC
j_gene: TRBJ2-6
abundance: once
d_gene: -
v_gene: TRBV30

CDR3aa: CASSQETGTGFDGYTF
CDR3nt: TGTGCCAGCAGCCAAGAAACCGGGACAGGCTTTGATGGCTACACCTTC
j_gene: TRBJ1-2
abundance: -
d_gene: TRBD1
v_gene: TRBV7-9

CDR3aa: CASSPGTSATDTQYF
CDR3nt: TGTGCCAGCAGCCCGGGGACTAGCGCAACAGATACGCAGTATTTT
j_gene: TRBJ2-3
abundance: few
d_gene: TRBD2
v_gene: TRBV7-3